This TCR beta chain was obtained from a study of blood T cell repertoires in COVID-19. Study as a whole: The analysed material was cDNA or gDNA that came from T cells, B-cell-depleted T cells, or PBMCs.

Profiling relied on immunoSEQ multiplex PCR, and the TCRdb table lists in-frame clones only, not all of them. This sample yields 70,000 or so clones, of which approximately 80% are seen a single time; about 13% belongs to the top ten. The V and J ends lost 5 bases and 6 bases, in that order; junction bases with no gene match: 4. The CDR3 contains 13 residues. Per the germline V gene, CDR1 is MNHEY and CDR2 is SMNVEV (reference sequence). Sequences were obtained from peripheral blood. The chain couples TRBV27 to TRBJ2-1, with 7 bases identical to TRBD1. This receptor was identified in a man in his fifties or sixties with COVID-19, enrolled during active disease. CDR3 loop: CASSTGALNEQFF. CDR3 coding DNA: TGTGCCAGCAGTACAGGGGCGCTCAATGAGCAGTTCTTC.